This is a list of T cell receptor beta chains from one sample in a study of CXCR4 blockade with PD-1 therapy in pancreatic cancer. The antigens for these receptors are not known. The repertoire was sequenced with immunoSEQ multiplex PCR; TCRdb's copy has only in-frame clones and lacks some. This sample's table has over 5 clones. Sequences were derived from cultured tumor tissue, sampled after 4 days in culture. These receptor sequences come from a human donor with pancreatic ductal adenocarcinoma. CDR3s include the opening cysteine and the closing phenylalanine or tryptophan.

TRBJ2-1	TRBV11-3	CASSSNVWGANEQFF
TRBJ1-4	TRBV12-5	CASNNRATNEKLFF
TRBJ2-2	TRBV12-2	CAGPRGGNTGELFF
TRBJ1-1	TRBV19	CASSMGVGTEAFF